This T cell receptor beta chain was found in a study of T cell responses to AZD1222 COVID-19 vaccine (dated by TCRdb to the early 2020s). For the study in its entirety: AZD1222 recipients with second doses at about 4 weeks or about 12 weeks were pooled, because spike-specific TCR depth and breadth did not differ between schedules. TCR sequencing covered fewer than 250 trial participants: about 210 given two doses of AZD1222 and about 26 given two doses of MenACWY control vaccine. Trial participants were enrolled by age into subgroups of 18-55, 56-69 and 70-plus years, and approximately 150, 30 and 60 TCR-sequenced participants, respectively, were included in these subgroups. Summary of the overall study and its limitations: Vaccine-associated CD4 TCRs spanned the whole spike protein, with dominant responses in regions 160-218 and 743-854. No day 14 peak-response samples were available, so repertoires were characterized only after the peak T cell response. The 56-69-year group was small, and its depth increase did not reach significance, likely because of low power. Participants were mostly white British, with more females than males. The authors suggested clonal diversity may have been underestimated. Reportedly, almost half of the unique spike-specific TCRs recognized epitopes lying outside the regions that are mutated in the B.1.351 and B.1.1.7 variants. After two AZD1222 doses, both the breadth and the depth of spike-specific TCRs were significantly higher than at day 0 and than in MenACWY recipients. Conclusions about previously exposed vaccinees are limited, since just 6 or 7 AZD1222 recipients were seropositive for SARS-CoV-2 at baseline.

The CDR3 regions of human TCRbeta chains were analyzed by immunosequencing. The paper's processing steps were these. TCRs in the repertoires were matched against a reference library of SARS-CoV-2-specific TCRs that had been generated with the MIRA antigen-specificity platform. Breadth was defined as the fraction of unique TCRs that were SARS-CoV-2-associated. Depth was defined as the fraction of total T cells that were SARS-CoV-2-associated. Using the MIRA data, each spike-specific TCR was assigned both to the spike region to which the TCR was reactive and to a CD4 or CD8 class. Log10-transformed breadth and depth values were compared by one-way ANOVA with Sidak's multiple comparisons tests. This immuneACCESS table, as held by TCRdb, lists in-frame sequences with V and J called but not all clones. Of the missing ones, under half trace to an unresolved V gene in checked studies; the others have no known cause. V, J and clone size derive from that table, while D and trimming were established from the DNA sequence. The sample table records some 170,000 clones; roughly 91% of these occur just once. Roughly 1.7% of the sample comes from the top ten.

Inclusive of the bounding cysteine and phenylalanine, the CDR3 is 15 residues long. Solely the CDR3 DNA is kept, with 45 bases framed from the first base. From the germline V gene, CDR1 is SGHRS and CDR2 is YFSETQ. V is shortened by 6 bases, J by 6 bases, and the region joining them spans 18 bases. Concerning this clone itself: Its cognate antigen has yet to be identified. No base qualities exist here, and no much larger clone lies one base off it.

Read against the paper, the sample's time point label means: baseline before first vaccination. Vaccinee samples were obtained from the UK trials COV001 and COV002, which included a single-blind randomized controlled phase 2/3 trial of AZD1222 (ChAdOx1 nCoV-19) in healthy adults. For TCRbeta chain sequencing, PBMC samples were collected from trial participants at day 0 and at day 28 after the second dose. The material was peripheral blood, obtained on day 0 of AZD1222 vaccination. The chain is assembled from TRBV5-1 and TRBJ2-2, with the D assignment possibly TRBD1 or TRBD2, given 6 matching bases for each. This clonotype was sampled from an adult in good health. The nucleotide sequence is TGCGCCAGCAACCACCGGGCAGGGGAGGCCGGGGAGCTGTTTTTT. This sequence encodes CASNHRAGEAGELFF.